This passage covers 9 T cell receptor beta chains from one sample sequenced in a study of cytomegalovirus exposure and HLA in healthy donors. With 60 Vbeta and 13 Jbeta primers, the PCR was carried out. Produced via immunoSEQ multiplex PCR; TCRdb's table is partial and in-frame only. This table has over 130,000 clones, around 66% appearing once. What was sequenced was PBMCs. Source of these receptors: a woman aged 60 to 75 in good health and CMV-seronegative.

The chain has TRBV18 and TRBJ1-2; TRBD1 matches at 7 bases. V lost 5 bases to trimming and J lost 5 bases; unmatched junction nucleotides: 5. There are 13 residues in the CDR3. The V gene's germline CDR1 is KGHSH and CDR2 LQKENI. The CDR3 loop is CASSGQVLYGYTF. CDR3 coding DNA: TGTGCCAGCTCAGGACAGGTTCTGTATGGCTACACCTTC.

The chain joins TRBV6-7 to TRBJ2-7; perhaps TRBD2 as D (7 bases). Being an ORF, TRBV6-7 has a function that is uncertain. The CDR3 consists of 16 residues. CDR3 DNA: TGTGCTAGGGTAGTTAGGGGGGGTGCAGGTCCCTACGAGCAGTACTTC. Residues: CARVVRGGAGPYEQYF.

The V gene is TRBV7-2, the J gene TRBJ2-5; 7 bases are a match to TRBD2. CDR1 is SGHTA and CDR2 is FQGNSA in the germline V gene. The CDR3 has 15 amino acids. V lost 4 bases, J lost 3 bases, and 8 bases stayed unmatched. The CDR3 spells CASSSGIAGKETQYF. CDR3 DNA sequence: TGTGCCAGCAGCTCGGGAATAGCGGGTAAAGAGACCCAGTACTTC.

This chain links TRBV5-1 with TRBJ2-5; D gene uncertain. The V and J ends lost 1 base and 5 bases respectively, with 15 bases between them. The CDR3 contains 15 residues. Germline lookup yields CDR1 SGHRS and CDR2 YFSETQ. DNA for the CDR3: TGCGCCAGCAGCTTGATAACAGCCACCAGCGAGACCCAGTACTTC. It codes for CASSLITATSETQYF.

The gene calls are TRBV6-5 and TRBJ1-2; D is ambiguous. The CDR3 has 12 residues. V dropped 7 bases and J dropped 4 bases, with 10 bases sitting between them. Germline V gives CDR1 MNHEY, CDR2 SVGAGI. CDR3 sequence: CASKSQIYGYTF. The CDR3 DNA reads as TGTGCCAGCAAATCACAGATCTATGGCTACACCTTC.

This clone was detected once. The J gene is TRBJ2-7, the V gene TRBV6-6; 7 positions agree with TRBD2. CDR1 is MNHNY and CDR2 is SVGAGI in the germline V gene (reference sequence). V was pared by 2 bases and J by 7 bases, with 2 bases of the junction left unmatched. CDR3 length: 12 amino acids. CDR3: CASSYGGVEQYF. CDR3 nucleotide sequence: TGTGCCAGCAGTTACGGGGGGGTGGAGCAGTACTTC.

In the case of this clone: Its ends do not fully match the called genes, so a read error is possible. This rearrangement joins TRBV5-4 to TRBJ1-4; perhaps TRBD1 as D (6 bases). CDR1 SGHNT and CDR2 YYREEE come from the germline V gene (reference sequence). The CDR3 extends over 16 amino acids. CDR3 region: CASSQDPRGGSEKLFF. CDR3 coding DNA: TGCGCCAGCAGCCAAGATCCGAGGGGGGGGAGTGAAAAACTGTTTTTT.

This chain uses TRBV5-6 with TRBJ2-2; TRBD2 agrees at 8 bases. Germline V gives CDR1 SGHDT, CDR2 YYEEEE. V was pared by 1 base and J by 4 bases, with 12 bases of the junction left unmatched. The CDR3 sequence is 18 residues long. Written as DNA, the CDR3 is TGTGCCAGCAGCTTGTTGGCCCCCGGACTAGCCGGCACCGGGGAGCTGTTTTTT. Translation gives CASSLLAPGLAGTGELFF.

CDR3 coding DNA: TGTGCCAGTAGTACTACAGGGGGCGGAGGGAGCAATCAGCCCCAGCATTTT. As protein: CASSTTGGGGSNQPQHF. The chain links TRBV19 to TRBJ1-5, with 9 positions matching TRBD1. J was trimmed by 1 base and V by 4 bases; bases with no gene match: 8. In germline, CDR1 is LNHDA, CDR2 SQIVND (reference sequence). The CDR3 is 17 amino acids.